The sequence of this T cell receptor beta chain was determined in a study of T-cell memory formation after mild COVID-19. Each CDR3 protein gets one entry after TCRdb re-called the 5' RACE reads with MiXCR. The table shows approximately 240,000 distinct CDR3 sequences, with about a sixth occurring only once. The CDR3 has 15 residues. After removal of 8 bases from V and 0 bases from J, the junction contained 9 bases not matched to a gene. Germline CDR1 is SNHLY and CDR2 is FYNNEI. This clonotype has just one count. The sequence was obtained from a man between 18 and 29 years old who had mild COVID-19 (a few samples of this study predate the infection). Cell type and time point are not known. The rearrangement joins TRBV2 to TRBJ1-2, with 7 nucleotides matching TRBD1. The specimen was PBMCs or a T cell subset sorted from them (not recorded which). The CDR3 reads CASDRVGLANYGYTF. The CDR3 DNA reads TGTGCCAGCGACAGGGTGGGTTTAGCTAACTATGGCTACACCTTC.